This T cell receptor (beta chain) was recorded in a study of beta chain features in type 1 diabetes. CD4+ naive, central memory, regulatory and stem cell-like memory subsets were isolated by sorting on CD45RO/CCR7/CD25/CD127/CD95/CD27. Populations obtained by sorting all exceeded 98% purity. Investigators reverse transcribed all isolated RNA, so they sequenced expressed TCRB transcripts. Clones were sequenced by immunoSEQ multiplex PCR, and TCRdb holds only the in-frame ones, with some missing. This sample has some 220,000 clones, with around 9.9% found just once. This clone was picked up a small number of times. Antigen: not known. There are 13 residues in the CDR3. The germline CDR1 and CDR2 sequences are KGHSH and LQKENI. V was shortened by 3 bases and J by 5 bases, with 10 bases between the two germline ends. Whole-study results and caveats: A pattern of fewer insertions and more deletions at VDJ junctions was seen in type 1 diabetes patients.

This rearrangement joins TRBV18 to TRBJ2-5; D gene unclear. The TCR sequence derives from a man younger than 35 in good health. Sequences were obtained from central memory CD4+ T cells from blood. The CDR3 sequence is CASSPGGIETQYF. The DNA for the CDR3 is TGTGCCAGCTCACCCGGTGGGATTGAGACCCAGTACTTC.